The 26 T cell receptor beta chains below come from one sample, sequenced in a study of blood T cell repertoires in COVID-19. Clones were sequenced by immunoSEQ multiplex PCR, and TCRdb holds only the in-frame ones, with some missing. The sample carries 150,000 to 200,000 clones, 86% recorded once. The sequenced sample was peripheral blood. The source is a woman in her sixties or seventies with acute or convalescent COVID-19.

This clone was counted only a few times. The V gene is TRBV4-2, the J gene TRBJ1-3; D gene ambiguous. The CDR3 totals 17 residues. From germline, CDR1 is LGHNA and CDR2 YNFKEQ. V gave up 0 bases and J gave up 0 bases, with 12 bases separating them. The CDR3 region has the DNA TGTGCCAGCAGCCAAGACACGATCCGGTTCTCTGGAAACACCATATATTTT. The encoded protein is CASSQDTIRFSGNTIYF.

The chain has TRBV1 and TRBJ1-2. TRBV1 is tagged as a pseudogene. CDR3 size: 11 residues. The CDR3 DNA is TGCACCAGCAGCCAAACTTATGGCTACACCTTC. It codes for CTSSQTYGYTF.

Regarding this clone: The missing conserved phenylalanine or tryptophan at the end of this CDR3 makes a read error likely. The CDR3 nucleotides read TGCGCCAGCAGCACAGGGGGCGGACGTAATTATGGCTACACCCTC. Translated: CASSTGGGRNYGYTL. This chain uses TRBV5-1 with TRBJ1-2; 9 bases fit TRBD1. The CDR3 loop spans 15 amino acids. The germline gives CDR1 SGHRS, CDR2 YFSETQ. Unmatched junction bases numbered 9, after V lost 4 bases and J lost 5 bases.

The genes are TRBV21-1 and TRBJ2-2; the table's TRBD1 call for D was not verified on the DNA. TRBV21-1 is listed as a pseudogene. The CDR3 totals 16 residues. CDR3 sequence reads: CASSTPGTGTLGELFF. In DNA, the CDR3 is TGTGCCAGCAGCACTCCCGGGACAGGTACCTTAGGGGAGCTGTTTTTT.

CDR3 protein: CASRASGMLGGTDTQYF. DNA of the CDR3: TGTGCCAGCAGGGCTAGCGGGATGTTGGGAGGCACAGATACGCAGTATTTT. The chain uses TRBV28 and TRBJ2-3; TRBD2 matches 9 bases. Trimming removed 6 bases from V and 1 base from J; junction bases left unmatched: 11. The CDR3 is 17 amino acids. Germline loops: CDR1 MDHEN, CDR2 SYDVKM.

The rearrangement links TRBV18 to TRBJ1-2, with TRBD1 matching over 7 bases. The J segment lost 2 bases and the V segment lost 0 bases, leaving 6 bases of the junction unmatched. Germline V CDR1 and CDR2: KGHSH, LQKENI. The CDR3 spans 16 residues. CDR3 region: CASSPPMGQINYGYTF. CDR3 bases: TGTGCCAGCTCACCACCGATGGGACAGATCAACTATGGCTACACCTTC.

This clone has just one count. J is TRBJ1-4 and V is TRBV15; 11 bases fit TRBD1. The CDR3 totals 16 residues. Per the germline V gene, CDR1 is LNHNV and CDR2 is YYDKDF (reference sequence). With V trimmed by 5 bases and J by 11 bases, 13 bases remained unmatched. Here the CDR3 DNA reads TGTGCCACCAGCGAAGGCCGGACAGGGGGCACTCGGAAACTGTTTTTT. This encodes CATSEGRTGGTRKLFF.

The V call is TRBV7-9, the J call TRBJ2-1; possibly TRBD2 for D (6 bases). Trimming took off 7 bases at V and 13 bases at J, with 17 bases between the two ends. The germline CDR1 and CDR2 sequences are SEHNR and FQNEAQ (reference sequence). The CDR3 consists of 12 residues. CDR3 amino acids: CASTSRRGLQFF. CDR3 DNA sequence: TGTGCCAGCACCTCCCGGCGGGGTCTTCAGTTCTTC.

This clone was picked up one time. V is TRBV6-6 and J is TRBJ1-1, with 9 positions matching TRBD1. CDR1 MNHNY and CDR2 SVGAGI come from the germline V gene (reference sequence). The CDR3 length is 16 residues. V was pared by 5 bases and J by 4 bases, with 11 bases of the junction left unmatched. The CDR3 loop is CASSPPGQGIGTEAFF. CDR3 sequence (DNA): TGTGCCAGCAGTCCCCCGGGACAGGGAATAGGCACTGAAGCTTTCTTT.

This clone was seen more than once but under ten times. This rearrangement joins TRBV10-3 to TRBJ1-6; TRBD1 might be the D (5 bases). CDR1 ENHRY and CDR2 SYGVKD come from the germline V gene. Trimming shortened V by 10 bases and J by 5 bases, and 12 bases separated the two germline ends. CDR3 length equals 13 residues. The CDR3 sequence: CATRRGDNSPLHF. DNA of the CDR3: TGTGCCACCAGACGGGGGGATAATTCACCCCTCCACTTT.

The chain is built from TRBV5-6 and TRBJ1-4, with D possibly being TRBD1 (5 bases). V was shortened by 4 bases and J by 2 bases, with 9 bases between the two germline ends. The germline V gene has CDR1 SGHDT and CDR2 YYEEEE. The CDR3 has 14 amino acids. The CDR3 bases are TGTGCCAGCAGCCCCAGGGCGACTAATGAAAAACTGTTTTTT. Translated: CASSPRATNEKLFF.

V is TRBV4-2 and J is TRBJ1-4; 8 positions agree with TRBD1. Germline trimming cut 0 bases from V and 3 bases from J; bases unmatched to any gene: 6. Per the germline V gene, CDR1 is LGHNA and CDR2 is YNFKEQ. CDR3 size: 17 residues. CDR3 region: CASSQEAGGGPNEKLFF. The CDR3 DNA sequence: TGTGCCAGCAGCCAAGAAGCAGGGGGCGGACCTAATGAAAAACTGTTTTTT.

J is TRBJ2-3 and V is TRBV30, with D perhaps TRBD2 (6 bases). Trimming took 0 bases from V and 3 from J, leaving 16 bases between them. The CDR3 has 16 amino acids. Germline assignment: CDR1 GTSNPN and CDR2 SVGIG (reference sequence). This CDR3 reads CAWSVRASVITDTQYF. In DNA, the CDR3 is TGTGCCTGGAGTGTAAGGGCTAGCGTGATAACAGATACGCAGTATTTT.

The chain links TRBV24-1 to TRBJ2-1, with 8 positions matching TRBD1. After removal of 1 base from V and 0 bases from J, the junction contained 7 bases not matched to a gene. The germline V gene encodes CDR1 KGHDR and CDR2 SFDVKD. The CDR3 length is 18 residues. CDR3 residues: CATSDFAGQVSSYNEQFF. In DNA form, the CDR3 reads TGTGCCACCAGTGATTTTGCGGGACAGGTGAGCTCCTACAATGAGCAGTTCTTC.

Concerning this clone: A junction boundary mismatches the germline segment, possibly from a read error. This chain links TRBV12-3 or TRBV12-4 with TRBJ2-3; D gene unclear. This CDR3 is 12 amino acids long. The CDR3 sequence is CASSQLLGRVVF. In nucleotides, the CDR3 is TGTGCCAGCAGCCAACTTCTAGGCCGGGTCGTTTTT.

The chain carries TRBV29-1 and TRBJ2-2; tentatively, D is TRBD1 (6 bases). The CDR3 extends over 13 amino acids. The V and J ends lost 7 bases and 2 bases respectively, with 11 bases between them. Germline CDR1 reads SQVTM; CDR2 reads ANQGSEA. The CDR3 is CSAPGDNTGELFF. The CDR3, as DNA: TGCAGCGCCCCAGGGGATAACACCGGGGAGCTGTTTTTT.

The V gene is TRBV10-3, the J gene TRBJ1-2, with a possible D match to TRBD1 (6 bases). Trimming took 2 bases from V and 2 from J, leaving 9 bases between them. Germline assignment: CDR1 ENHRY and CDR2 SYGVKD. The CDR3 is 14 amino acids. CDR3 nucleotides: TGTGCCATCAGTGAGGCACAGGGAAACTATGGCTACACCTTC. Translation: CAISEAQGNYGYTF.

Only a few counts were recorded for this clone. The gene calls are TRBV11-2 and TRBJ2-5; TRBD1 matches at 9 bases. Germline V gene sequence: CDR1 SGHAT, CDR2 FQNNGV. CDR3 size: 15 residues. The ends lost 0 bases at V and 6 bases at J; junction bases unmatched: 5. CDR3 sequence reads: CASSLDGQGLQTQYF. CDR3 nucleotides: TGTGCCAGCAGCTTAGACGGACAGGGGTTGCAGACCCAGTACTTC.

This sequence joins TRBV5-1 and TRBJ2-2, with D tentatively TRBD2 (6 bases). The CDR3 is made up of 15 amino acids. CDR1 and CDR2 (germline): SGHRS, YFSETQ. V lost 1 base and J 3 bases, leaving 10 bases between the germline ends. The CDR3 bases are TGCGCCAGCAGCTTGTCGGGAGCGGACACCGGGGAGCTGTTTTTT. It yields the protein CASSLSGADTGELFF. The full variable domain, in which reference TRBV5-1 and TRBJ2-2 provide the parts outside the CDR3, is KAGVTQTPRYLIKTRGQQVTLSCSPISGHRSVSWYQQTPGQGLQFLFEYFSETQRNKGNFPGRFSGRQFSNSRSEMNVSTLELGDSALYLCASSLSGADTGELFFGEGSRLTVL.

The chain's CDR3 is CASSRMAGGWGEQFF. The DNA for the CDR3 is TGTGCCAGCAGCCGGATGGCGGGAGGGTGGGGTGAGCAGTTCTTC. V usage is TRBV7-6 and J usage is TRBJ2-1; 9 bases are shared with TRBD2. CDR1 and CDR2 (germline): SGHVS, FNYEAQ. The CDR3 totals 15 residues. With 5 bases clipped from V and 9 bases from J, the junction kept 11 bases outside the gene matches.

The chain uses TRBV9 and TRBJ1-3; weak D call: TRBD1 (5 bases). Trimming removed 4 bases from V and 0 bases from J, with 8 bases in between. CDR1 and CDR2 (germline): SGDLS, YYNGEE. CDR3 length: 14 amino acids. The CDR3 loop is CASSRQYSGNTIYF. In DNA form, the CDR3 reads TGTGCCAGCAGCCGACAGTACTCTGGAAACACCATATATTTT.

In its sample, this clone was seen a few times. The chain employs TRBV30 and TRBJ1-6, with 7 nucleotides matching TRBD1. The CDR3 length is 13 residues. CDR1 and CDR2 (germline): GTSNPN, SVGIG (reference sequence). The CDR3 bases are TGTGCTTCGGGACACAGGGGTAATTCACCCCTCCACTTT. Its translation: CASGHRGNSPLHF.

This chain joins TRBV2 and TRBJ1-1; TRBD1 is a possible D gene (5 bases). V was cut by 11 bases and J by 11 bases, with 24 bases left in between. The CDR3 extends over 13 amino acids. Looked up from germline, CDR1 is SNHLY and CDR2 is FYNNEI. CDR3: CASEGVGWNGAFF. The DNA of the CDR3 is TGTGCCTCCGAAGGGGTAGGGTGGAACGGGGCTTTCTTT. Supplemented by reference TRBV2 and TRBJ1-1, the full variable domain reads EPEVTQTPSHQVTQMGQEVILRCVPISNHLYFYWYRQILGQKVEFLVSFYNNEISEKSEIFDDQFSVERPDGSNFTLKIRSTKLEDSAMYFCASEGVGWNGAFFGQGTRLTVV.

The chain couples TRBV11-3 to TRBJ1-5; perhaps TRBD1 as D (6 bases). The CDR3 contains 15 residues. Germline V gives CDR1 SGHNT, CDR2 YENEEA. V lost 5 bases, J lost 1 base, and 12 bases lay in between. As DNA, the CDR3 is TGTGCCAGCAGCGGGGGCCGGGACAGCAATCAGCCCCAGCATTTT. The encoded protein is CASSGGRDSNQPQHF.

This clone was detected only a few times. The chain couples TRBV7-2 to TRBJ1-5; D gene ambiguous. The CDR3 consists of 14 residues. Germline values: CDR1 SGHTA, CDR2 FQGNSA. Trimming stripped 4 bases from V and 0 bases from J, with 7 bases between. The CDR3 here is CASSSEFSNQPQHF. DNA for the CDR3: TGTGCCAGCAGCTCAGAATTTAGCAATCAGCCCCAGCATTTT.

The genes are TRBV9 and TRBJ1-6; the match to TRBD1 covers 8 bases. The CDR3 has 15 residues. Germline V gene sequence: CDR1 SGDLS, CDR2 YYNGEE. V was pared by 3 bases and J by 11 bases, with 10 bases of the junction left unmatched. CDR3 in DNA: TGTGCCAGCAGCGGAAGCGGGACAGGTGGAACACCCCTCCACTTT. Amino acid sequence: CASSGSGTGGTPLHF.